The 21 T cell receptor beta chains below come from one sample, sequenced in a study of blood T cell repertoires in COVID-19. The table came from immunoSEQ multiplex PCR; TCRdb's copy has only in-frame clones and leaves some out. The sample lists a few hundred thousand clones, 86% occurring once. The sequenced sample was peripheral blood. The receptors were sampled from a man older than 75 with acute or convalescent COVID-19.

The chain joins TRBV7-2 to TRBJ1-2, with TRBD1 as a possible D gene (6 bases). Looked up from germline, CDR1 is SGHTA and CDR2 is FQGNSA. V lost 9 bases to trimming and J lost 7 bases, with 15 bases between them. The CDR3 contains 12 residues. The CDR3 is CARTTGGGGYTF. The CDR3 DNA reads as TGTGCCAGGACGACAGGAGGAGGTGGCTACACCTTC. Together with reference TRBV7-2 and TRBJ1-2, the CDR3 gives the full variable domain: GAGVSQSPSNKVTEKGKDVELRCDPISGHTALYWYRQSLGQGLEFLIYFQGNSAPDKSGLPSDRFSAERTGGSVSTLTIQRTQQEDSAVYLCARTTGGGGYTFGSGTRLTVV.

V and J are TRBV3-1 (or the pseudogene TRBV3-2) and TRBJ1-1; the D gene is possibly TRBD1 (5 bases). Deletions cut 4 bases from V and 5 bases from J, with 20 bases between. Germline V lookup: CDR1 LGHDT, CDR2 YNNKEL (reference sequence). CDR3 size: 16 residues. This CDR3 reads CASSPTGVDMGTEAFF. As DNA, the CDR3 is TGTGCCAGCAGCCCGACGGGGGTAGATATGGGGACTGAAGCTTTCTTT.

V usage is TRBV5-1 and J usage is TRBJ1-3; D is possibly TRBD1 (5 bases). CDR3 length equals 14 residues. V lost 4 bases to trimming and J lost 0 bases, with 8 bases between them. Germline V gives CDR1 SGHRS, CDR2 YFSETQ. The CDR3 protein is CASSQGNSGNTIYF. The CDR3 bases are TGCGCCAGCAGCCAGGGAAACTCTGGAAACACCATATATTTT.

The chain employs TRBV6-5 and TRBJ2-5; 7 nucleotides line up with TRBD1. V lost 7 bases and J lost 3; bases outside the gene matches: 8. CDR1 and CDR2 (germline): MNHEY, SVGAGI. There are 14 residues in the CDR3. The CDR3 DNA reads as TGTGCCAGCATCCCAGACAGGGTAGAAGAGACCCAGTACTTC. Translating gives CASIPDRVEETQYF.

The gene calls are TRBV6-6 and TRBJ2-7; TRBD2 agrees at 14 bases. V was clipped by 5 bases and J by 4 bases; unmatched bases: 13. Germline values: CDR1 MNHNY, CDR2 SVGAGI (reference sequence). The CDR3 consists of 18 residues. The DNA for the CDR3 is TGTGCCAGCAGTCATTCGCCAGGACTAGCGGGAGGAGGTTACGAGCAGTACTTC. This gives the protein CASSHSPGLAGGGYEQYF.

V usage is TRBV10-2 and J usage is TRBJ1-6; maybe TRBD1 (6 bases). The CDR3 totals 19 residues. CDR1 WSHSY and CDR2 SAAADI come from the germline V gene. Trimming removed 1 base at V and 0 bases at J, with 16 bases between. CDR3 DNA sequence: TGCGCCAGCAGTGAGTTCCGGGACACACCGAGCTCCTATAATTCACCCCTCCACTTT. It encodes CASSEFRDTPSSYNSPLHF.

The chain links TRBV15 to TRBJ1-5; D call uncertain. Per germline, CDR1 LNHNV and CDR2 YYDKDF (reference sequence). This CDR3 contains 16 residues. V lost 1 base to trimming and J lost 6 bases, with 16 bases between them. The CDR3 nucleotides are TGTGCCACCAGCAGAGCTCCTCCCGGGGATGGTCAGCCCCAGCATTTT. Its translation is CATSRAPPGDGQPQHF. The full variable domain, its missing parts supplied by reference TRBV15 and TRBJ1-5, is DAMVIQNPRYQVTQFGKPVTLSCSQTLNHNVMYWYQQKSSQAPKLLFHYYDKDFNNEADTPDNFQSRRPNTSFCFLDIRSPGLGDTAMYLCATSRAPPGDGQPQHFGDGTRLSIL.

The chain recombines TRBV15 with TRBJ1-3; no firm D call. Deletions cut 8 bases from V and 0 bases from J, with 11 bases between. Germline assignment: CDR1 LNHNV and CDR2 YYDKDF (reference sequence). This CDR3 comprises 14 residues. The CDR3 sequence: CATEREPSGNTIYF. The CDR3 DNA follows: TGTGCCACCGAGCGTGAACCCTCTGGAAACACCATATATTTT.

The rearrangement joins TRBV7-2 to TRBJ1-1, with D perhaps matching TRBD1 (5 bases). The CDR3 sequence is 13 residues long. Germline CDR1 and CDR2: SGHTA and FQGNSA. V lost 3 bases and J 6 bases, leaving 11 bases between the germline ends. Here the CDR3 reads CASSFHGHPEAFF. The DNA for the CDR3 is TGTGCCAGCAGCTTCCATGGACACCCTGAAGCTTTCTTT.

The chain carries TRBV7-9 and TRBJ1-3, with TRBD1 matching 10 bases. Germline V gene lookup returns CDR1 SEHNR and CDR2 FQNEAQ (reference sequence). The V segment lost 5 bases and the J segment 1 base; nucleotides outside the gene matches: 5. The CDR3 runs 16 residues. The CDR3 loop is CASSPRQGASGNTIYF. The CDR3 nucleotides are TGTGCCAGCAGCCCCCGACAGGGGGCTTCTGGAAACACCATATATTTT.

This clone was seen a few times. V gene TRBV18 combines with J gene TRBJ1-2; D might be TRBD1 (5 bases). Germline values: CDR1 KGHSH, CDR2 LQKENI. The CDR3 sequence is 14 residues long. The germline V and J ends were trimmed by 3 bases and 2 bases, with 10 bases remaining between them. CDR3 DNA: TGTGCCAGCTCACCCATGACAGACAACTATGGCTACACCTTC. Its protein is CASSPMTDNYGYTF.

The chain recombines TRBV9 with TRBJ1-2; 9 positions agree with TRBD1. The germline V gene has CDR1 SGDLS and CDR2 YYNGEE. This CDR3 has 13 residues. With 5 bases clipped from V and 8 bases from J, the junction kept 7 bases outside the gene matches. The CDR3 region is CASRGTGLSGYTF. The CDR3 nucleotides read TGTGCCAGCAGGGGGACAGGGCTGAGCGGCTACACCTTC.

The chain recombines TRBV9 with TRBJ2-2, with a tentative D call TRBD1 (5 bases). V was pared by 0 bases and J by 5 bases, with 11 bases between. The CDR3 has 15 amino acids. The V gene's germline CDR1 is SGDLS and CDR2 YYNGEE. The CDR3 sequence is CASSVVQGGTGELFF. DNA for the CDR3: TGTGCCAGCAGCGTAGTGCAGGGTGGAACCGGGGAGCTGTTTTTT.

The V gene is TRBV11-3, the J gene TRBJ2-1, with 10 bases aligning to TRBD1. Trimming at V came to 1 base and at J to 7 bases, leaving 10 bases not matched to a gene. The CDR3 runs 17 residues. CDR1 and CDR2 from the germline V gene are SGHNT and YENEEA. The CDR3: CASSLGLRTGGQNEQFF. The CDR3 DNA is TGTGCCAGCAGCTTAGGCCTCAGGACAGGGGGACAAAATGAGCAGTTCTTC.

This chain joins TRBV6-5 and TRBJ1-6; D uncertain. CDR1 and CDR2 (germline): MNHEY, SVGAGI. V was shortened by 4 bases and J by 6 bases, with 10 bases between the two germline ends. This CDR3 is built from 14 residues. CDR3 region: CASSSRGPNSPLHF. For the CDR3, the DNA is TGTGCCAGCAGTTCTCGGGGTCCTAATTCACCCCTCCACTTT.

The chain joins TRBV7-3 to TRBJ2-1; 9 bases are shared with TRBD2. This CDR3 is 18 amino acids long. V lost 1 base to trimming and J lost 0 bases; unmatched junction nucleotides: 7. Germline CDR1 SGHTA, CDR2 FQGTGA. CDR3 sequence reads: CASSLSLLAGTSYNEQFF. As DNA, the CDR3 is TGTGCCAGCAGCTTAAGTCTGCTAGCGGGAACCTCCTACAATGAGCAGTTCTTC. The whole variable domain, filled in from reference TRBV7-3 and TRBJ2-1, reads GAGVSQTPSNKVTEKGKYVELRCDPISGHTALYWYRQSLGQGPEFLIYFQGTGAADDSGLPNDRFFAVRPEGSVSTLKIQRTERGDSAVYLCASSLSLLAGTSYNEQFFGPGTRLTVL.

The chain is built from TRBV7-2 and TRBJ1-5, with a weak D call TRBD1 (5 bases). Between the trimmed V and J ends, which lost 2 bases and 1 base, there was a span of 12 bases. Germline V gene lookup returns CDR1 SGHTA and CDR2 FQGNSA. The CDR3 runs to 16 residues. CDR3 residues: CASSLWAGQSNQPQHF. CDR3 nucleotide sequence: TGTGCCAGCAGCTTATGGGCAGGGCAAAGCAATCAGCCCCAGCATTTT.

The V call is TRBV9, the J call TRBJ1-2; TRBD1 aligns across 10 bases. This CDR3 is 15 amino acids long. CDR1 SGDLS and CDR2 YYNGEE come from the germline V gene. V shed 4 bases, J shed 4 bases, and the junction held 7 bases outside the gene matches. CDR3 residues: CASSPGTGDSYGYTF. The CDR3 nucleotides are TGTGCCAGCAGCCCAGGGACAGGGGACTCCTATGGCTACACCTTC.

The rearrangement joins TRBV29-1 to TRBJ1-4; a possible D gene is TRBD1 (5 bases). V lost 7 bases and J lost 8, with 17 bases in between. CDR1 SQVTM and CDR2 ANQGSEA come from the germline V gene. This CDR3 is built from 13 residues. The CDR3 reads CSARGEGGEKLFF. The CDR3, as DNA: TGCAGCGCAAGAGGGGAGGGTGGCGAAAAACTGTTTTTT.

The chain recombines TRBV11-3 with TRBJ2-3; TRBD2 agrees at 13 bases. V lost 3 bases, J lost 5 bases, and 5 bases stayed unmatched. The germline V gene encodes CDR1 SGHNT and CDR2 YENEEA. CDR3 length equals 16 residues. The DNA for the CDR3 is TGTGCCAGCAGCTTGAGGGGGACTAGCGGGATAGATACGCAGTATTTT. Translated, it gives CASSLRGTSGIDTQYF.

The chain recombines TRBV18 with TRBJ1-1; D ambiguous. The V end was cut by 6 bases, the J end by 1 base, with 6 bases between. The CDR3 extends over 12 amino acids. Germline V gene data show CDR1 as KGHSH and CDR2 as LQKENI. The CDR3 nucleotides read TGTGCCAGCTCCCCCGGGAACACTGAAGCTTTCTTT. This translates into CASSPGNTEAFF.